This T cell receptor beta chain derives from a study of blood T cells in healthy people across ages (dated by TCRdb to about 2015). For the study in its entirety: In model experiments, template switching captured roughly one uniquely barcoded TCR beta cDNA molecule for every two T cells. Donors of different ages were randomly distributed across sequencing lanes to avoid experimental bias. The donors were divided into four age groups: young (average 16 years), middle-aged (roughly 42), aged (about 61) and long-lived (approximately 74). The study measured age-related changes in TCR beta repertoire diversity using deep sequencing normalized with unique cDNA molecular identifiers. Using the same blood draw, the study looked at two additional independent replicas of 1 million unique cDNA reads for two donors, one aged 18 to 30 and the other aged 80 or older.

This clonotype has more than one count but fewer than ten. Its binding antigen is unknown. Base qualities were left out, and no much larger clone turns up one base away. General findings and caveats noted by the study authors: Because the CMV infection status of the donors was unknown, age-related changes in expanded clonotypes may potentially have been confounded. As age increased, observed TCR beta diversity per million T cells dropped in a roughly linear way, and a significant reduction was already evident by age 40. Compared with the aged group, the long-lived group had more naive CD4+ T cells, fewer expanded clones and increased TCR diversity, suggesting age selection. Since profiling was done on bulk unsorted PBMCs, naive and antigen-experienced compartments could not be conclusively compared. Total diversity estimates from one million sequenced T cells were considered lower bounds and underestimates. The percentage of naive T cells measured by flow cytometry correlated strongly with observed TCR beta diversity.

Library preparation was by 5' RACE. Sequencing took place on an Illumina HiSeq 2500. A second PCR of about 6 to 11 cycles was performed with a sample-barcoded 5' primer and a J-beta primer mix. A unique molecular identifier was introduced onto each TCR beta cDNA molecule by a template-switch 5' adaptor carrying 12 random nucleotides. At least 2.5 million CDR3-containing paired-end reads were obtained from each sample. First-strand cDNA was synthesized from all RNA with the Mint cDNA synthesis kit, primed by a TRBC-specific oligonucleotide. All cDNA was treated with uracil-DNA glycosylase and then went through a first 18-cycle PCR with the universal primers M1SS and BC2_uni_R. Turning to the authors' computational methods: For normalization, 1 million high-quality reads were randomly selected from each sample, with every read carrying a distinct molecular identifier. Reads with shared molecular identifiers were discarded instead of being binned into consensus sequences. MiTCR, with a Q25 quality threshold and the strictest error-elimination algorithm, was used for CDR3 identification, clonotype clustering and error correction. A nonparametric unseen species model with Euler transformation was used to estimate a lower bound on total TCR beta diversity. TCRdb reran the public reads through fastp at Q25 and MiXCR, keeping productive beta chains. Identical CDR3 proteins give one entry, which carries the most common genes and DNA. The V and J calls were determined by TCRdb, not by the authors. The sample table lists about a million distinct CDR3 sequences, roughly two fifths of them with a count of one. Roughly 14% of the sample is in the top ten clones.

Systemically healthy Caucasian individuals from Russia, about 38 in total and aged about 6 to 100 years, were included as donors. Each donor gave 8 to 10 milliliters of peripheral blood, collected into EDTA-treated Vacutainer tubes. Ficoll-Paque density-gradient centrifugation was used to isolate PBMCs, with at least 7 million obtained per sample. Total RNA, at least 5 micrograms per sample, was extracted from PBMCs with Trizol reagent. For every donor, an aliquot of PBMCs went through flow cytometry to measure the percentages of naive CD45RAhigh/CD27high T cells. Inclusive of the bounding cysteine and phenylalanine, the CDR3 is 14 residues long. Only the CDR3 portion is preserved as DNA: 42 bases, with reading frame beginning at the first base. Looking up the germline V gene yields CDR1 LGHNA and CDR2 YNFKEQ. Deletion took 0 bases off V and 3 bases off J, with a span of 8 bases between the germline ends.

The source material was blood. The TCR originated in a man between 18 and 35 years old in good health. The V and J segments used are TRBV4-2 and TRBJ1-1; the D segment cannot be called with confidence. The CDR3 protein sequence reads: CASSQEGRDTEAFF. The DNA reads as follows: TGTGCCAGCAGCCAAGAAGGGAGGGACACTGAAGCTTTCTTT.